These 19 T cell receptor beta chains were all obtained from the same sample, sequenced in a study of blood T cells in healthy people across ages. Primers used in a second PCR of roughly 6 to 12 cycles were a sample-barcoded 5' primer and a J-beta primer mix. Each CDR3 protein is one row after TCRdb ran MiXCR on the 5' RACE reads. The profile shows roughly 2 million distinct CDR3 sequences, just under 50% of them singletons. The sample consisted of blood. The source of these receptors is a woman aged 40 to 55 in good health.

The chain employs TRBV9 and TRBJ2-5, with 11 nucleotides matching TRBD2. Germline CDR1 and CDR2: SGDLS and YYNGEE. This CDR3 has 17 residues. The ends lost 4 bases at V and 2 bases at J; junction bases unmatched: 10. The CDR3 sequence: CASSPHASGGFQETQYF. DNA for the CDR3: TGTGCCAGCAGCCCCCATGCTAGCGGGGGGTTTCAAGAGACCCAGTACTTC.

The rearrangement uses TRBV7-2 and TRBJ2-4; weak D call: TRBD1 (6 bases). V lost 5 bases to trimming and J lost 0 bases, with 14 bases between them. The germline V gene has CDR1 SGHTA and CDR2 FQGNSA. The CDR3 is made up of 16 amino acids. The CDR3 region has the DNA TGTGCCAGCAGCGCTACGGCCAGGGGAGCCAAAAACATTCAGTACTTC. Protein sequence: CASSATARGAKNIQYF.

The chain carries TRBV27 and TRBJ1-2, with no clear D. V was trimmed by 3 bases and J by 4 bases, leaving 12 bases between them. This CDR3 region has 14 residues. The germline V gene has CDR1 MNHEY and CDR2 SMNVEV (reference sequence). The CDR3 DNA reads TGTGCCAGCAGTTTGTCGGGAACCCTCTATGGCTACACCTTC. It specifies CASSLSGTLYGYTF.

This chain joins TRBV12-3 or TRBV12-4 and TRBJ1-2; tentatively, D is TRBD1 (5 bases). This CDR3 has 13 amino acids. V was cut by 5 bases and J by 3 bases, with 10 bases left in between. The CDR3 here is CASSKQAYYGYTF. The CDR3 coding sequence is TGTGCCAGCAGTAAACAGGCGTACTATGGCTACACCTTC.

The rearrangement joins TRBV20-1 to TRBJ1-4; possibly TRBD1 for D (5 bases). Germline V CDR1 and CDR2: DFQATT, SNEGSKA (reference sequence). This CDR3 is built from 11 residues. Here the CDR3 DNA reads TGCTGGGGCTCTTCTAATGAAAAACTGTTTTTT. Residues: CWGSSNEKLFF.

The J gene is TRBJ2-7, the V gene TRBV4-2; D gene ambiguous. The CDR3 loop spans 16 amino acids. V dropped 4 bases and J dropped 0 bases, with 16 bases sitting between them. Germline CDR1 reads LGHNA; CDR2 reads YNFKEQ. CDR3 residues: CASSRLTEENSYEQYF. In nucleotides, the CDR3 is TGTGCCAGCAGCCGACTTACAGAGGAAAACTCCTACGAGCAGTACTTC.

The chain recombines TRBV7-2 with TRBJ2-4; D tentatively fits TRBD1 or TRBD2 (5 bases each). Gene TRBJ2-7 matches the end of the DNA better, so the J call may be wrong. The CDR3 totals 13 residues. CDR1 is SGHTA, CDR2 FQGNSA, per germline. The CDR3 spells CASTRDQPYEQYF. The CDR3, as DNA: TGTGCCAGCACAAGGGACCAGCCTTACGAGCAGTACTTC.

This chain links TRBV12-5 with TRBJ2-1; TRBD1 matches at 9 bases. The CDR3 totals 19 residues. CDR1 is LGHNT and CDR2 is FRNRAP in the germline V gene. V was pared by 1 base and J by 5 bases, with 15 bases of the junction left unmatched. CDR3: CASGLGGTGPAGVNNEQFF. CDR3 nucleotides: TGTGCTAGTGGTTTGGGGGGGACAGGGCCCGCTGGGGTAAACAATGAGCAGTTCTTC.

This clonotype was counted only a few times. The chain is built from TRBV5-1 and TRBJ2-1; D call uncertain. V dropped 4 bases and J dropped 3 bases, with 8 bases sitting between them. The germline V gene has CDR1 SGHRS and CDR2 YFSETQ. The CDR3 loop spans 13 amino acids. The CDR3 sequence is CASSPGNYNEQFF. DNA of the CDR3: TGCGCCAGCAGCCCGGGCAACTACAATGAGCAGTTCTTC.

This sequence joins TRBV28 and TRBJ2-7; D uncertain. CDR1 MDHEN and CDR2 SYDVKM come from the germline V gene. The CDR3 sequence is 12 residues long. Trimming stripped 7 bases from V and 5 bases from J, with 12 bases between. The chain's CDR3 is CASTRPVHEQYF. The DNA of the CDR3 is TGTGCCAGCACTCGGCCGGTCCACGAGCAGTACTTC.

This clonotype appeared a single time. A read error may produce the germline difference seen at one junction end. The chain combines TRBV19 with TRBJ1-5; perhaps TRBD1 as D (5 bases). This CDR3 contains 15 residues. CDR1 is LNHDA and CDR2 is SQIVND in the germline V gene (reference sequence). CDR3 DNA: TGCGCCAGTAGCGAAATTGGGGGTTTGAGTCAGCCCCAGCATTTT. This codes for CASSEIGGLSQPQHF.

As DNA, the CDR3 is TGTGCCAGCAGTGAACGACAGGTTTCACCCCTCCACTTT. Amino acids: CASSERQVSPLHF. The chain is built from TRBV25-1 and TRBJ1-6; perhaps TRBD1 as D (6 bases). Trimming removed 2 bases from V and 9 bases from J, with 8 bases in between. This CDR3 contains 13 residues. Germline loops: CDR1 MGHDK, CDR2 SYGVNS.

This chain links TRBV4-1 with TRBJ2-3; weak D call: TRBD1 (6 bases). Germline values: CDR1 MGHRA, CDR2 YSYEKL. Trimming pared 2 bases from V and 5 bases from J, leaving 11 bases between. The CDR3 spans 14 residues. In nucleotides, the CDR3 is TGCGCCAGCAGCCAAAACAGGGTAAGAGATACGCAGTATTTT. Protein product: CASSQNRVRDTQYF.

This clonotype was seen once. V gene TRBV10-2 combines with J gene TRBJ2-1; 11 nucleotides agree with TRBD2. The length of the CDR3 is 13 residues. Trimming took 5 bases from V and 15 from J; bases not matched to a gene: 9. Per germline, CDR1 WSHSY and CDR2 SAAADI. The CDR3 DNA sequence: TGCGCCAGCAGTCCTCTAGCGGGGGGCCGACGGTTCTTC. Residues: CASSPLAGGRRFF.

The chain couples TRBV29-1 to TRBJ2-1; 8 nucleotides agree with TRBD1. The J call is in doubt because the DNA end fits TRBJ2-7 better. The germline gives CDR1 SQVTM, CDR2 ANQGSEA. This CDR3 comprises 13 residues. The CDR3 loop reads CSVGQGALNEQYF. CDR3 coding DNA: TGCAGCGTTGGGCAGGGGGCATTAAATGAGCAGTACTTC.

This chain joins TRBV15 and TRBJ2-6; tentatively, D is TRBD1 (5 bases). CDR1 is LNHNV and CDR2 is YYDKDF in the germline V gene (reference sequence). V was trimmed by 0 bases and J by 2 bases, leaving 5 bases between them. The length of the CDR3 is 15 residues. The chain's CDR3 is CATSRDRAGANVLTF. The CDR3 nucleotides read TGTGCCACCAGCAGAGACAGGGCTGGGGCCAACGTCCTGACTTTC.

CDR3 nucleotide sequence: TGTGCCAGCAGTACTTGGGCAGAGACCCAGTACTTC. Amino acids: CASSTWAETQYF. V and J are TRBV6-2 or TRBV6-3 and TRBJ2-5, with D unresolved. V lost 5 bases to trimming and J lost 4 bases, with 8 bases between them. CDR3 length: 12 residues. The germline gives CDR1 MNHEY, CDR2 SVGEGT.

The genes are TRBV6-2 or TRBV6-3 and TRBJ2-7; D may be TRBD1 (5 bases). Trimming removed 4 bases from V and 0 bases from J, with 16 bases in between. The CDR3 totals 16 residues. The germline V gene encodes CDR1 MNHEY and CDR2 SVGEGT. CDR3 region: CASSSNTGFYSYEQYF. CDR3 in DNA: TGTGCCAGCAGTTCCAACACAGGATTCTACTCCTACGAGCAGTACTTC.

The chain couples TRBV5-6 to TRBJ1-2; D ambiguous. The CDR3 runs 15 residues. V shed 0 bases and J shed 4 bases, with 13 bases lying between them. Germline V lookup: CDR1 SGHDT, CDR2 YYEEEE. The CDR3 protein is CASSLVQAELYGYTF. Written as DNA, the CDR3 is TGTGCCAGCAGCTTGGTTCAGGCCGAACTCTATGGCTACACCTTC. Full variable domain (remainder filled in from reference TRBV5-6 and TRBJ1-2): DAGVTQSPTHLIKTRGQQVTLRCSPKSGHDTVSWYQQALGQGPQFIFQYYEEEERQRGNFPDRFSGHQFPNYSSELNVNALLLGDSALYLCASSLVQAELYGYTFGSGTRLTVV.